This TCR beta chain was observed in a study of regulatory T cells in long-lasting Graves disease. Germline values: CDR1 SQVTM, CDR2 ANQGSEA. V was trimmed by 3 bases and J by 5 bases, leaving 13 bases between them. The CDR3 runs 13 residues. iRepertoire HTBI primers and Arm-PCR of CDR3 regions built TCR beta libraries. TCRdb reanalysed the multiplex PCR reads using MiXCR and keeps one entry per CDR3 protein. The table lists 550,000 to 650,000 distinct CDR3 sequences, 16% of them singletons, with about 12% in the top ten. Time point reported: newly diagnosed GD, antithyroid drugs for less than 3 months. With RNA extracted from PBMCs as input, the TCR library was made. Patients were enrolled at an endocrinology department in Xi'an, China. This clonotype came up many times. The same sample was also studied in work on T cells in Graves' hyperthyroidism and ophthalmopathy. In that study: Most clonotypes that expanded in the thyroid above 0.001 also showed up in blood.

The sample here was peripheral blood mononuclear cells (PBMCs), taken at new diagnosis, from a patient treated with antithyroid drugs. The chain couples TRBV29-1 to TRBJ2-5; weak D call: TRBD1 (6 bases). The receptor was derived from a man aged 18 to 35 with Graves disease. The CDR3 DNA sequence: TGCAGCGTTGACAGGGGAAGGAGGGAGACCCAGTACTTC. Amino acids: CSVDRGRRETQYF.